Given below is one T cell receptor beta chain in context. This record comes from a study of blood T cell repertoires in COVID-19. Study context: Sites in the United States, Italy and Spain provided acute and convalescent COVID-19 samples. From T cells, B-cell-depleted T cells, or PBMCs came the material, which was cDNA or gDNA.

Original processing notes: Scientists estimated how many nucleated cells there were by amplifying reference gene primers. Sequencing was performed with immunoSEQ multiplex PCR; in TCRdb, only in-frame clones are kept and a portion is missing. V and J calls and clone size are given by that table; D and trimming were obtained from the DNA. In the table there are about 430,000 clones, about 90% of which are singletons. During active infection, Seattle patients enrolled and were then monitored through disease. Specimen: peripheral blood. This sequence originates from a man between 18 and 29 years old with COVID-19, enrolled during active disease.

CDR3 region: CASSLKRYTDTQYF. In DNA form, the CDR3 reads TGTGCCAGCAGCTTGAAGCGGTACACAGATACGCAGTATTTT. The rearrangement joins TRBV5-6 to TRBJ2-3, with a possible D match to TRBD2 (5 bases). CDR1 is SGHDT and CDR2 is YYEEEE in the germline V gene. This CDR3 spans 14 amino acids. V was trimmed by 1 base and J by 2 bases, leaving 8 bases between them.